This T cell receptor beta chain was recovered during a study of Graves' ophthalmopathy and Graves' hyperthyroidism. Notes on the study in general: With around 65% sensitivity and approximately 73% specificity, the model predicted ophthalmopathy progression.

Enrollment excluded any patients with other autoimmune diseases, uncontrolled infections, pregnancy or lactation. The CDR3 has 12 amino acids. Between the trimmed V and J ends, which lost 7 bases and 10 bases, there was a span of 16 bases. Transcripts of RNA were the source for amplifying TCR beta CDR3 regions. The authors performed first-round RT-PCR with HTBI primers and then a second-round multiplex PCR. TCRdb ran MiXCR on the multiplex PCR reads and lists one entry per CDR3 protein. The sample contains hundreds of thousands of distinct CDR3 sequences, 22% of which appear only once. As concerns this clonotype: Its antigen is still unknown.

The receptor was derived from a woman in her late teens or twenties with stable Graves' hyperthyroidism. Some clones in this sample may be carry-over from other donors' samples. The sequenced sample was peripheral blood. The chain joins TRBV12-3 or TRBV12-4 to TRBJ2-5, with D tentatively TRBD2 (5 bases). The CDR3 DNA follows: TGTGCCAGCATTCCCCGGCGGGTTATCCAGTACTTC. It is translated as CASIPRRVIQYF.